Listed below are T cell receptor beta chains from one sample, sequenced in a study of T-cell memory formation after mild COVID-19. TCRdb re-called the 5' RACE reads through MiXCR, storing one row per CDR3 protein. In the table there are 100,000 or so distinct CDR3 sequences, approximately 10% of which are singletons. Sequencing was done on a sample of PBMCs or a T cell subset sorted from them (not recorded which). The receptors stem from a man younger than 35 who had mild COVID-19 (a few samples of this study predate the infection). Cell type and time point are not known. The CDR3 runs from the conserved cysteine through the conserved F or W. Fields, in order: D gene, clone size, V gene, J gene, CDR3 DNA, CDR3 protein. A D gene is named only where the DNA matches it firmly. The size of a clone is reported for some rows only, either as once, few or many, or as a class for expanded clones.

D: .
size: .
V: TRBV29-1
J: TRBJ2-6
DNA: TGCAGCGTTGAAAACCCGGGCGACTCTGGGGCCAACGTCCTGACTTTC
CDR3: CSVENPGDSGANVLTF

D: TRBD1
size: few
V: TRBV27
J: TRBJ2-4
DNA: TGTGCCAGCAGTCCTCGACAGGGGTTAGCCAAAAACATTCAGTACTTC
CDR3: CASSPRQGLAKNIQYF

D: TRBD1
size: few
V: TRBV6-2/TRBV6-3
J: TRBJ2-2
DNA: TGTGCCAGCAGTTCAACCGGGACAGGGGGCACCGGGGAGCTGTTTTTT
CDR3: CASSSTGTGGTGELFF

D: .
size: many
V: TRBV20-1
J: TRBJ2-7
DNA: TGCAGTGCTAGCACGGGGTCCTACGAGCAGTACTTC
CDR3: CSASTGSYEQYF

D: .
size: few
V: TRBV19
J: TRBJ2-1
DNA: TGTGCCACCTCGAGTTGGGCTGAGCAGTTCTTC
CDR3: CATSSWAEQFF

D: .
size: many
V: TRBV7-2
J: TRBJ2-3
DNA: TGTGCCAGCAGCTTAGAAGGGCGGGGGCCCCGGTGGGATACGCAGTATTTT
CDR3: CASSLEGRGPRWDTQYF

D: TRBD2
size: .
V: TRBV7-9
J: TRBJ2-1
DNA: TGTGCCAGCTTTCGACTAGCGGCGAGCTCCTACAATGAGCAGTTCTTC
CDR3: CASFRLAASSYNEQFF

D: .
size: few
V: TRBV4-2
J: TRBJ2-5
DNA: TGTGCCAGCAGCCCCGTCGATACCGGCGAGACCCAGTACTTC
CDR3: CASSPVDTGETQYF

D: .
size: few
V: TRBV6-5
J: TRBJ1-2
DNA: TGTGCCAGCAGTCTAACGGGACGGAATCTTGGCTACACCTTC
CDR3: CASSLTGRNLGYTF

D: TRBD1
size: few
V: TRBV7-2
J: TRBJ2-1
DNA: TGTGCCAGCAGCTTAGCAAGGACAGGGGGGTGGTACAATGAGCAGTTCTTC
CDR3: CASSLARTGGWYNEQFF

D: .
size: .
V: TRBV20-1
J: TRBJ2-4
DNA: TGCAGTGCTAGGGACCAGGGAGCCAAAAACATTCAGTACTTC
CDR3: CSARDQGAKNIQYF

D: .
size: .
V: TRBV7-2
J: TRBJ2-4
DNA: TGTGCCAGCAGCTCCCTACGAAGGGACATTCAGTACTTC
CDR3: CASSSLRRDIQYF

D: TRBD1
size: .
V: TRBV4-2
J: TRBJ1-4
DNA: TGTGCCAGCAGCCAAGATCGGGACAGGGGGAGTGAAAAACTGTTTTTT
CDR3: CASSQDRDRGSEKLFF

D: TRBD1
size: .
V: TRBV6-5
J: TRBJ1-6
DNA: TGTGCCAGCAGTCCCGGGACAGGGGGGCTGAATTCACCCCTCCACTTT
CDR3: CASSPGTGGLNSPLHF

D: TRBD1
size: .
V: TRBV5-1
J: TRBJ2-1
DNA: TGCGCCAGCAGCTTGGTCTTTGGGACAGGGACCTACAATGAGCAGTTCTTC
CDR3: CASSLVFGTGTYNEQFF

D: .
size: .
V: TRBV27
J: TRBJ1-1
DNA: TGTGCCACCAGGGAGGGGGCTGAAGCTTTCTTT
CDR3: CATREGAEAFF

D: .
size: few
V: TRBV20-1
J: TRBJ1-1
DNA: TGCAGTGCTACCCCAACAGGGAACACTGAAGCTTTCTTT
CDR3: CSATPTGNTEAFF

D: .
size: .
V: TRBV9
J: TRBJ1-6
DNA: TGTGCCAGCAGCGTAGCTAGCGGGGTGGGGTACTCACCCCTCCACTTT
CDR3: CASSVASGVGYSPLHF

D: .
size: few
V: TRBV20-1
J: TRBJ2-7
DNA: TGCAGTGCCGTGACTAGTGAGACCTACGAGCAGTACTTC
CDR3: CSAVTSETYEQYF

D: TRBD2
size: few
V: TRBV28
J: TRBJ2-3
DNA: TGTGCCAGCAGTGCGGTAGCGGGGGCTGGCACAGATACGCAGTATTTT
CDR3: CASSAVAGAGTDTQYF

D: .
size: .
V: TRBV2
J: TRBJ1-5
DNA: TGTGCCAGCAGTGAAGCGGGCATCTCTGCGAATCAGCCCCAGCATTTT
CDR3: CASSEAGISANQPQHF

D: .
size: .
V: TRBV2
J: TRBJ2-1
DNA: TGTGCCAGCATCGAAGGTACAGGGTCAGGGAATGAGCAGTTCTTC
CDR3: CASIEGTGSGNEQFF

D: .
size: many
V: TRBV7-3
J: TRBJ1-1
DNA: TGTGCCAGCAGCTTAAACCCCCGCGGCACTGAAGCTTTCTTT
CDR3: CASSLNPRGTEAFF

D: TRBD2
size: .
V: TRBV20-1
J: TRBJ2-1
DNA: TGCAGTGCTCTCTATAGCGGGGGGGCCTACAGTGAGCAGTTCTTC
CDR3: CSALYSGGAYSEQFF

D: .
size: few
V: TRBV9
J: TRBJ2-1
DNA: TGTGCCAGCAGCGTAGTGGGAGTCGATGAGCAGTTCTTC
CDR3: CASSVVGVDEQFF

D: .
size: .
V: TRBV29-1
J: TRBJ1-1
DNA: TGCAGCGTTGTGAGCCTAGGGGCTTTCTTT
CDR3: CSVVSLGAFF

D: .
size: many
V: TRBV28
J: TRBJ1-1
DNA: TGTGCCAGCAGTTTTGCGTCAGCGGGCGGAGAGGCTTTCTTT
CDR3: CASSFASAGGEAFF

D: .
size: .
V: TRBV21-1
J: TRBJ2-5
DNA: TGTGCCAGCAGCAAAGCAGTCGACTTC
CDR3: CASSKAVDF

D: TRBD1
size: few
V: TRBV12-3/TRBV12-4
J: TRBJ2-2
DNA: TGTGCCAGCACCTGGCCCCGGACAGGGCATCCCGGGGAGCTGTTTTTT
CDR3: CASTWPRTGHPGELFF

D: .
size: .
V: TRBV25-1
J: TRBJ2-5
DNA: TGTGCCAGCAGTGAATATGGGGGTGAGGAGACCCAGTACTTC
CDR3: CASSEYGGEETQYF

D: TRBD2
size: .
V: TRBV4-2
J: TRBJ2-2
DNA: TGTGCCAGCAGCCAGAGGGGACTAGCGGGGGGGCGGATCCCCGGGGAGCTGTTTTTT
CDR3: CASSQRGLAGGRIPGELFF

D: .
size: few
V: TRBV11-2
J: TRBJ2-2
DNA: .
CDR3: CASSLLSGPGELFF

D: .
size: few
V: TRBV3-1
J: TRBJ1-1
DNA: TGTGCCAGCAGCCGATATCGGCGCGGACATATTAACACTGAAGCTTTCTTT
CDR3: CASSRYRRGHINTEAFF

D: .
size: few
V: TRBV25-1
J: TRBJ2-3
DNA: TGTGCCAGCAGTGAAACCGGGGGCTTAATAAGCACAGATACGCAGTATTTT
CDR3: CASSETGGLISTDTQYF

D: .
size: few
V: TRBV15
J: TRBJ1-1
DNA: TGTGCCACCAGCAGAGACAGGGGGAACACTGAAGCTTTCTTT
CDR3: CATSRDRGNTEAFF

D: .
size: few
V: TRBV11-3
J: TRBJ2-1
DNA: TGTGCCAGCAGCCCGCCGGGCTACAATGAGCAGTTCTTC
CDR3: CASSPPGYNEQFF

D: .
size: medium-sized
V: TRBV13
J: TRBJ1-1
DNA: TGTGCCAGCAGCTTAGGCCTAATGAGGAGGGTCGATTTCTTT
CDR3: CASSLGLMRRVDFF

D: .
size: .
V: TRBV21-1
J: TRBJ2-7
DNA: TGTGCCAGCAGCAAATGGTGCGGGCCGAGGAGCGAGCAGTACTTC
CDR3: CASSKWCGPRSEQYF

D: .
size: few
V: TRBV6-5
J: TRBJ1-2
DNA: TGTGCCAGCAACACACAGGGCCTGGACTACACCTTC
CDR3: CASNTQGLDYTF

D: .
size: many
V: TRBV5-1
J: TRBJ2-1
DNA: TGCGCCAGCAGCTTTGCGGTGTTGGCCTACAATGAGCAGTTCTTC
CDR3: CASSFAVLAYNEQFF

D: .
size: .
V: TRBV7-9
J: TRBJ2-3
DNA: TGTGCCAGCAGCTTAGTTCGCCTAGAACCAGATACGCAGTATTTT
CDR3: CASSLVRLEPDTQYF

D: .
size: .
V: TRBV7-6
J: TRBJ1-1
DNA: TGTGCCAGCAGCTTAGGACAGCACACTGAAGCTTTCTTT
CDR3: CASSLGQHTEAFF

D: .
size: .
V: TRBV7-9
J: TRBJ1-2
DNA: TGTGCCAGCAGGGGCGACAGTCACTATGGCTACACCTTC
CDR3: CASRGDSHYGYTF

D: .
size: .
V: TRBV18
J: TRBJ1-1
DNA: TGTGCCAGCTCTGACGGGGCCACGGGAGTCACTGAAGCTTTCTTT
CDR3: CASSDGATGVTEAFF

D: .
size: .
V: TRBV27
J: TRBJ2-6
DNA: TGTGCCAGCAGTTTAAGGGCGGGCCGGGTAAGCTCTGGGGCCAACGTCCTGACTTTC
CDR3: CASSLRAGRVSSGANVLTF

D: TRBD2
size: .
V: TRBV29-1
J: TRBJ2-1
DNA: TGCAGCGCCCCCGGGGGGAACAATGAGCAGTTCTTC
CDR3: CSAPGGNNEQFF

D: .
size: few
V: TRBV7-9
J: TRBJ1-2
DNA: TGTGCCAGCAGCTTCTCCGGGACCGGCTATGGCTACACCTTC
CDR3: CASSFSGTGYGYTF

D: TRBD1
size: many
V: TRBV5-1
J: TRBJ1-2
DNA: TGCGCCAGCAGCCTTACCGGGACAGGGGTCTATGGCTACACCTTC
CDR3: CASSLTGTGVYGYTF

D: .
size: few
V: TRBV5-5
J: TRBJ2-7
DNA: TGTGCCAGCAGCTTGGAGGGGGGCACACGAAAATCCTACGAGCAGTACTTC
CDR3: CASSLEGGTRKSYEQYF

D: .
size: few
V: TRBV9
J: TRBJ2-1
DNA: TGTGCCAGCAGCGTAGACAACTCCGCGAAGAATGAGCAGTTCTTC
CDR3: CASSVDNSAKNEQFF

D: .
size: .
V: TRBV27
J: TRBJ1-2
DNA: TGTGCCAGCAGTTTAGGCCACAGAGATGGCTACACCTTC
CDR3: CASSLGHRDGYTF

D: TRBD2
size: .
V: TRBV12-3/TRBV12-4
J: TRBJ2-1
DNA: TGTGCCAGCAGCACGACTAGCGGGGGTTACAATGAGCAGTTCTTC
CDR3: CASSTTSGGYNEQFF

D: .
size: once
V: TRBV13
J: TRBJ1-4
DNA: TGTGCCAGCAGCTTATCTGGGTATGAAAAACTGTTTTTT
CDR3: CASSLSGYEKLFF

D: .
size: .
V: TRBV5-1
J: TRBJ1-1
DNA: TGCGCCAGCAGCTTGCACGGGTGGACTGAAGCTTTCTTT
CDR3: CASSLHGWTEAFF

D: .
size: .
V: TRBV4-1
J: TRBJ2-6
DNA: TGCGCCAGCAGCCAAGATAAAGGGGAAAGTGCGACTGGGGCCAACGTCCTGACTTTC
CDR3: CASSQDKGESATGANVLTF